This is a list of T cell receptor beta chains from one sample in a study of blood T cell repertoires in COVID-19. Data came from immunoSEQ multiplex PCR; TCRdb stores just in-frame clones and leaves some out. Found here are approximately 140,000 clones, about nine tenths of them singletons; the top ten hold roughly 10%. What was sequenced was peripheral blood. Receptor source: a man over 45 with active or convalescent COVID-19. CDR3s include the opening cysteine and the closing phenylalanine or tryptophan. The D gene is left open where the match is weak. Clone size is not always given. Where it is, it says once, few, many or a class for expanded clones.

>TRBJ2-3|14|NA|NA|TRBV2
CASSDIGSTDTQYF
TGTGCCAGCAGTGACATCGGGAGCACAGATACGCAGTATTTT
>TRBJ2-7|14|NA|TRBD2|TRBV18
CASSPLAGAYEQYF
TGTGCCAGCTCACCACTAGCGGGAGCCTACGAGCAGTACTTC
>TRBJ2-7|15|NA|TRBD2|TRBV19
CASSPVAGGPYEQYF
TGTGCCAGTAGTCCCGTAGCGGGAGGGCCCTACGAGCAGTACTTC
>TRBJ1-3|15|NA|NA|TRBV18
CASSPQAGAGNTIYF
TGTGCCAGCTCACCACAGGCAGGGGCTGGAAACACCATATATTTT
>TRBJ2-7|13|NA|NA|TRBV30
CAWSVRGLYEQYF
TGTGCCTGGAGTGTACGAGGGCTATACGAGCAGTACTTC
>TRBJ2-4|14|NA|TRBD1|TRBV19
CASSISGQGNIQYF
TGTGCCAGTAGTATATCGGGACAGGGAAACATTCAGTACTTC
>TRBJ2-1|15|NA|TRBD2|TRBV5-5
CASSLGLADYNEQFF
TGTGCCAGCAGCCTGGGACTAGCGGACTACAATGAGCAGTTCTTC
>TRBJ2-1|15|NA|TRBD2|TRBV7-3
CASSSLAGGRQEQFF
TGTGCCAGCAGCTCTCTAGCGGGAGGACGCCAAGAGCAGTTCTTC
>TRBJ2-2|15|NA|TRBD1|TRBV24-1
CATSWTGLNTGELFF
TGTGCCACCAGCTGGACAGGACTTAACACCGGGGAGCTGTTTTTT
>TRBJ1-1|14|NA|TRBD1|TRBV19
CASSATGGKTEAFF
TGTGCCAGTAGTGCGACAGGGGGCAAGACTGAAGCTTTCTTT
>TRBJ2-5|13|NA|NA|TRBV11-3
CASSLGLRETQYF
TGTGCCAGCAGCTTAGGTTTGCGGGAGACCCAGTACTTC
>TRBJ2-6|16|NA|NA|TRBV6-1
CASSVQGASGANVLTF
TGTGCCAGCAGTGTCCAGGGCGCCTCTGGGGCCAACGTCCTGACTTTC
>TRBJ2-1|15|NA|TRBD2|TRBV28
CASSLSGRSYNEQFF
TGTGCCAGCAGTTTAAGCGGGAGGTCCTACAATGAGCAGTTCTTC
>TRBJ1-2|14|NA|TRBD1|TRBV27
CASSPLTGGNGYTF
TGTGCCAGCAGTCCCCTGACAGGGGGCAATGGCTACACCTTC
>TRBJ2-2|16|NA|NA|TRBV29-1
CSVEIIGRVNTGELFF
TGCAGCGTTGAAATTATAGGCAGGGTGAACACCGGGGAGCTGTTTTTT
>TRBJ2-3|13|once|TRBD2|TRBV10-1
CASSQAGTDTQYF
TGCGCCAGCAGTCAAGCGGGAACAGATACGCAGTATTTT
>TRBJ1-1|13|NA|NA|TRBV27
CASSFYPGSEAFF
TGTGCCAGCAGTTTTTATCCAGGGTCGGAAGCTTTCTTT
>TRBJ2-4|17|NA|TRBD2|TRBV3-1/TRBV3-2
CASSLGGVLAGGNIQYF
TGTGCCAGCAGCCTCGGAGGGGTACTAGCGGGGGGAAACATTCAGTACTTC
>TRBJ1-2|12|NA|NA|TRBV14
CASSLGAYGYTF
TGTGCCAGCAGCCTGGGGGCGTATGGCTACACCTTC
>TRBJ2-3|13|NA|NA|TRBV3-1/TRBV3-2
CASTSVRTDTQYF
TGTGCCAGCACCTCGGTCCGCACAGATACGCAGTATTTT
>TRBJ2-7|14|NA|TRBD1|TRBV5-4
CASSPRQGEYEQYF
TGTGCCAGCAGCCCCCGACAGGGGGAATACGAGCAGTACTTC
>TRBJ2-7|14|few|TRBD1|TRBV7-9
CASSPPRGTGKQYF
TGTGCCAGCAGCCCCCCCCGAGGGACAGGGAAGCAGTACTTC
>TRBJ2-4|17|NA|NA|TRBV19
CASSIVAVWKGKNIQYF
TGTGCCAGTAGTATAGTTGCGGTTTGGAAAGGCAAAAACATTCAGTACTTC
>TRBJ2-7|15|NA|NA|TRBV6-5
CASSYRGWGSYEQYF
TGTGCCAGCAGTTACAGGGGCTGGGGCTCCTACGAGCAGTACTTC
>TRBJ2-3|15|NA|NA|TRBV9
CASSLRGFSTDTQYF
TGTGCCAGCAGCCTAAGGGGCTTTAGTACAGATACGCAGTATTTT
>TRBJ2-7|14|NA|NA|TRBV7-2
CASSLGWRVGEQYF
TGTGCCAGCAGCTTAGGGTGGCGGGTGGGGGAGCAGTACTTC
>TRBJ2-7|14|NA|TRBD1|TRBV11-2
CASSYRQGAYEQYF
TGTGCCAGCAGCTACCGACAGGGGGCTTACGAGCAGTACTTC
>TRBJ2-2|13|NA|NA|TRBV10-2
CASQRVDSGELFF
TGCGCCAGTCAGCGGGTCGATTCCGGGGAGCTGTTTTTT
>TRBJ1-3|14|NA|TRBD1|TRBV6-5
CASTKRDSGNTIYF
TGTGCCAGCACCAAAAGGGACAGTGGAAACACCATATATTTT
>TRBJ1-4|19|NA|TRBD1|TRBV15
CATSGIFGTGGVTNEKLFF
TGTGCCACCAGCGGGATATTCGGGACAGGGGGTGTCACTAATGAAAAACTGTTTTTT
>TRBJ2-2|13|NA|NA|TRBV7-2
CASSLVATGELFF
TGTGCCAGCAGCTTAGTTGCGACCGGGGAGCTGTTTTTT
>TRBJ2-7|17|NA|NA|TRBV27
CASSLTTGTTAPYEQYF
TGTGCCAGCAGTTTAACCACCGGGACAACCGCGCCCTACGAGCAGTACTTC
>TRBJ2-2|17|NA|TRBD1|TRBV7-3
CASSLRGQGANTGELFF
TGTGCCAGCAGCTTACGGGGACAGGGGGCGAACACCGGGGAGCTGTTTTTT